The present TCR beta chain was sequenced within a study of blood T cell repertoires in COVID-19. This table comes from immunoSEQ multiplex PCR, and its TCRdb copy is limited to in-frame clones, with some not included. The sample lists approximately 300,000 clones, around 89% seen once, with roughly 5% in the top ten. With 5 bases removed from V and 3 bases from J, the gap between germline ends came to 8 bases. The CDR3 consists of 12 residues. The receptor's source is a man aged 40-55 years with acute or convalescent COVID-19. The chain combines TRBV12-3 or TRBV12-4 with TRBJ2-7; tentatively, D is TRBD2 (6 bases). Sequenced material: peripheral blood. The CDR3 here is CASSGDFYEQYF. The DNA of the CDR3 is TGTGCCAGCAGTGGGGACTTCTACGAGCAGTACTTC.